Listed below are T cell receptor beta chains from one sample, sequenced in a study of T cell changes during pregnancy in multiple sclerosis. The data were produced by immunoSEQ multiplex PCR, yet TCRdb's version contains in-frame clones alone and is incomplete. The sample lists 67,000 or so clones, around 92% occurring once. Sequencing used CD8+ T cells from peripheral blood mononuclear cells, obtained in the third trimester of pregnancy. Every receptor here comes from a female donor in good health, enrolled as a control in a pregnancy study. Both conserved end residues are part of each CDR3. Fields, in order: V gene, J gene, D gene, clone size, CDR3 DNA, CDR3 protein. D genes are given only for firm matches. Clone size is stated in some rows and not others, as once, few, many or a class when expanded.

TRBV7-2	TRBJ2-7	NA	NA	TGTGCCAGCAGCTCCGGACAGTTCTACGAGCAGTACTTC	CASSSGQFYEQYF
TRBV7-6	TRBJ2-7	NA	NA	TGTGCCAGCAGCCCGGTTGAGGGCCTATACGAGCAGTACTTC	CASSPVEGLYEQYF
TRBV7-9	TRBJ1-1	NA	NA	TGTGCCAGCAGCTTGCGACTGGATTACACTGAAGCTTTCTTT	CASSLRLDYTEAFF
TRBV7-8	TRBJ1-1	NA	NA	TGTGCCAGCAGCCCGTATAACGGGGATGAAGCTTTCTTT	CASSPYNGDEAFF
TRBV12-5	TRBJ2-1	TRBD2	NA	TGTGCTAGTGGTTTGTTACCCCTAGCGGCGAGCTCCTACAATGAGCAGTTCTTC	CASGLLPLAASSYNEQFF
TRBV2	TRBJ2-2	TRBD1	few	TGTGCCAGCAGGGAAAGGACAGGGGGAACCGGGGAGCTGTTTTTT	CASRERTGGTGELFF
TRBV6-1	TRBJ1-1	TRBD1	few	TGTGCCAGCAGCTCAGGGGGCAACACTGAAGCTTTCTTT	CASSSGGNTEAFF
TRBV7-9	TRBJ2-1	NA	NA	TGTGCCAGCAGCCTGGGGGGACTGGCCTACAATGAGCAGTTCTTC	CASSLGGLAYNEQFF
TRBV29-1	TRBJ2-7	NA	NA	TGCAGCGTTGATTGGGGGGCCTACGAGCAGTACTTC	CSVDWGAYEQYF
TRBV7-2	TRBJ2-6	NA	NA	TGTGCCAGCAGCTTAGCATCTGCAGCTGGGGCCAACGTCCTGACTTTC	CASSLASAAGANVLTF
TRBV7-9	TRBJ1-2	NA	NA	TGTGCCAGCAGCTTAGCGGTGCGGTTGATGGGCTACACCTTC	CASSLAVRLMGYTF
TRBV12-5	TRBJ2-1	NA	NA	TGTGCTAGTGGTTCCCCCGGGGTAGGCTACAATGAGCAGTTCTTC	CASGSPGVGYNEQFF
TRBV30	TRBJ1-2	TRBD1	once	TGTGCCTGGAGCCGAAGGACAGGGACAACAACTAACTATGGCTACACCTTC	CAWSRRTGTTTNYGYTF
TRBV5-5	TRBJ1-2	NA	NA	TGTGCCAGCAGCCCGAATATCAAAGCGAGTAACTATGGCTACACCTTC	CASSPNIKASNYGYTF
TRBV23-1	TRBJ1-2	NA	NA	TGCGCCAGCAGTTTTCCGGAGGGTCCCCCCAGCTATGGCTACACCTTC	CASSFPEGPPSYGYTF
TRBV2	TRBJ1-1	NA	NA	TGTGCCAGCAAAGCGAACACTGAAGCTTTCTTT	CASKANTEAFF
TRBV29-1	TRBJ2-1	TRBD2	NA	TGCAGCGTTTTAGGGGCTAGTGCAGCGGGGGACTCCTACAATGAGCAGTTCTTC	CSVLGASAAGDSYNEQFF
TRBV6-1	TRBJ2-5	TRBD1	NA	TGTGCCACCGGTCCCGGACAGGACAAGGAGACCCAGTACTTC	CATGPGQDKETQYF
TRBV27	TRBJ2-1	TRBD2	once	TGTGCCAGCCAGCGGGAGGGCAATGAGCAGTTCTTC	CASQREGNEQFF
TRBV27	TRBJ2-1	NA	NA	TGTGCCAGCAGTTGGGCCCCCTCGGCTGAGCAGTTCTTC	CASSWAPSAEQFF
TRBV13	TRBJ2-4	NA	once	TGTGCCAGCAGCCGGCTAGCCGAAAACATTCAGTACTTC	CASSRLAENIQYF
TRBV4-2	TRBJ1-1	NA	NA	TGTGCCAGCAGCGAATTCAGGGGAACTGAAGCTTTCTTT	CASSEFRGTEAFF
TRBV7-9	TRBJ1-3	TRBD1	NA	TGTGCCAGCACCCTCCCTGACGACAGGGATGGAAACACCATATATTTT	CASTLPDDRDGNTIYF
TRBV19	TRBJ2-7	NA	NA	TGTGCCAGTAGCCCAGGCGGGGGCCCCTACGAGCAGTACTTC	CASSPGGGPYEQYF
TRBV27	TRBJ2-3	TRBD1	NA	TGTGCCAGCAGTTCGACAGGGGGCAGGTATTTT	CASSSTGGRYF
TRBV29-1	TRBJ2-5	NA	NA	TGCAGCGTTGAAGATGGGGGCAGGGCTTATGGAGGCGGAGAGACCCAGTACTTC	CSVEDGGRAYGGGETQYF
TRBV6-5	TRBJ1-1	NA	NA	TGTGCCAGCAGTCACGAGGGATACATGAACACTGAAGCTTTCTTT	CASSHEGYMNTEAFF
TRBV6-6	TRBJ2-7	NA	NA	TGTGCCAGCAGTAACTTTGACAGGAACTACGAGCAGTACTTC	CASSNFDRNYEQYF
TRBV4-1	TRBJ1-5	TRBD1	NA	TGCGCCAGCAGCCAAGATCCGGTTATAAACAGGGGTGTCCAGCCCCAGCATTTT	CASSQDPVINRGVQPQHF
TRBV19	TRBJ2-3	TRBD1	NA	TGTGCCACCCGACAGGGAAGCACAGATACGCAGTATTTT	CATRQGSTDTQYF
TRBV13	TRBJ2-3	TRBD2	NA	TGTGCCAGCAGCCCACGACTAGCGGGGGACACAGATACGCAGTATTTT	CASSPRLAGDTDTQYF
TRBV19	TRBJ1-2	NA	NA	TGTGCCACCCTCGGAGGAAGTACAAGAGATGGCTATGGCTACACCTTC	CATLGGSTRDGYGYTF
TRBV9	TRBJ2-2	TRBD1	NA	TGTGCCAGCAGCGTAGACAGGGGGCTAGGTACCGGGGAGCTGTTTTTT	CASSVDRGLGTGELFF
TRBV5-6	TRBJ1-2	TRBD1	NA	TGTGCCAGCAGCCCTGAGTACAGGGGAAACTATGGCTACACCTTC	CASSPEYRGNYGYTF
TRBV27	TRBJ1-6	TRBD1	NA	TGTGCCAGCAGTTTAGACAGGGGGCTGAATTCACCCCTCCACTTT	CASSLDRGLNSPLHF
TRBV2	TRBJ2-3	NA	NA	TGTGCCAGCAGTGGGGACTTCACAGATACGCAGTATTTT	CASSGDFTDTQYF
TRBV7-9	TRBJ2-5	NA	NA	TGTGCCAGCAGATCAGGGGTGCGAGAGACCCAGTACTTC	CASRSGVRETQYF
TRBV5-6	TRBJ1-1	NA	NA	TGTGCCAGCAGGGCGTCCGGGGGCACTGAAGCTTTCTTT	CASRASGGTEAFF
TRBV4-1	TRBJ1-1	NA	NA	TGCGCCAGCAGCCAAGGCCCGGGAGGCGACACTGAAGCTTTCTTT	CASSQGPGGDTEAFF
TRBV6-5	TRBJ2-1	TRBD2	NA	TGTGCCAGCAGCCCCACTAGCGGGGGTTACAATGAGCAGTTCTTC	CASSPTSGGYNEQFF
TRBV27	TRBJ2-7	NA	NA	TGTGCCAGCAGTTTAGCTGGACAGATATACGAGCAGTACTTC	CASSLAGQIYEQYF
TRBV4-3	TRBJ1-1	NA	once	TGCGCCAGCAGCCAAGAGCGGGAGGCAGGAGCGAACACTGAAGCTTTCTTT	CASSQEREAGANTEAFF
TRBV29-1	TRBJ1-1	TRBD1	NA	TGCAGCGTTGAAGATGGGGACAGCGCTTTTGCTTTCTTT	CSVEDGDSAFAFF
TRBV5-5	TRBJ2-7	TRBD1	NA	TGTGCCAGCAGCACCGGGACAGTATCCTACGAGCAGTACTTC	CASSTGTVSYEQYF
TRBV7-9	TRBJ2-5	TRBD2	NA	TGTGCCAGCAGAGAACTAGCGGGGGGCTCGAAGTACCAAGAGACCCAGTACTTC	CASRELAGGSKYQETQYF
TRBV4-1	TRBJ2-3	NA	NA	TGCGCCAGCAGCCAAGATAACGGGGATGGGGATACGCAGTATTTT	CASSQDNGDGDTQYF